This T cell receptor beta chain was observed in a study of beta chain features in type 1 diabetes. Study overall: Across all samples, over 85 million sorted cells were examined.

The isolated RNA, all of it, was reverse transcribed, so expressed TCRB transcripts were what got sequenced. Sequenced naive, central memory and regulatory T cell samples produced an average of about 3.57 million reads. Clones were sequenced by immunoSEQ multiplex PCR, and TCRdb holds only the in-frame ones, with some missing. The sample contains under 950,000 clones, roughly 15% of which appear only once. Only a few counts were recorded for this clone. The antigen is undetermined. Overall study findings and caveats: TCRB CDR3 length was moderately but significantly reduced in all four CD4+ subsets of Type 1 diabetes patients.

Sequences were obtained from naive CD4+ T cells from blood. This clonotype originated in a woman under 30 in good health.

The CDR3 nucleotides read TGTGCCATCAGTGAGTCGAACTCCGGGCAGGGACGTGCTGGGGCCAACGTCCTGACTTTC. Protein sequence: CAISESNSGQGRAGANVLTF. This chain joins TRBV10-3 and TRBJ2-6; the D gene could be TRBD1 or TRBD2 (5 bases each). The V gene's germline CDR1 is ENHRY and CDR2 SYGVKD. V lost 0 bases, J lost 2 bases, and 20 bases lay in between. The CDR3 consists of 20 residues.